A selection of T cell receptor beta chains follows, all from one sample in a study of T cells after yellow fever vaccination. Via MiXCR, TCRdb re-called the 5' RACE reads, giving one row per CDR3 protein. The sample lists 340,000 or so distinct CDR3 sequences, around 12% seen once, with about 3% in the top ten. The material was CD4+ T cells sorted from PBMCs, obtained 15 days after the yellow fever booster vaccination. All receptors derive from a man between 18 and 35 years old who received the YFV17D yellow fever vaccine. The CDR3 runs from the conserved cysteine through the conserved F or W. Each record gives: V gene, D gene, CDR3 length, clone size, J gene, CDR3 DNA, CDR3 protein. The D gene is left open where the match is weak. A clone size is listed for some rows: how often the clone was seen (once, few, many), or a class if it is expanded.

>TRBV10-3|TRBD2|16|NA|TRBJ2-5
TGTGCCATCAGCTCAGGGGGACTAGCAGGAGGAAAGACCCAGTACTTC
CAISSGGLAGGKTQYF
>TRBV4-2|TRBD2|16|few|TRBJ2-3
TGTGCCAGCAGCCAAGATTACAGCGGGGTGGTAGATACGCAGTATTTT
CASSQDYSGVVDTQYF
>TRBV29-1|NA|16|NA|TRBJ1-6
TGCAGCGTTGAAGACCAACGGGGGTCCTATAATTCACCCCTCCACTTT
CSVEDQRGSYNSPLHF
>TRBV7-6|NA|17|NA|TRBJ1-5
TGTGCCAGCAGCCCACTTTTGGGTGGATATAGCAATCAGCCCCAGCATTTT
CASSPLLGGYSNQPQHF
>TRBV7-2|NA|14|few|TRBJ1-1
TGTGCCAGCAGGCCTCTGGGACAGAACACTGAAGCTTTCTTT
CASRPLGQNTEAFF
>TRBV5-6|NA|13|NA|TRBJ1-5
TGTGCCAGCAGCTCTCCCCCGCAGGGGCCCCAGCATTTT
CASSSPPQGPQHF
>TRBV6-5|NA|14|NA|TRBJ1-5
TGTGCCAGCAGTTCTCAGGGGATGGGTCAGCCCCAGCATTTT
CASSSQGMGQPQHF
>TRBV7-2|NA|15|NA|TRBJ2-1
TGTGCCAGCAGCTTCTCGACATACTCCTACAATGAGCAGTTCTTC
CASSFSTYSYNEQFF
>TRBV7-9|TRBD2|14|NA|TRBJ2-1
TGTGCCAGCCCGGTTGGCGGGGGGGCTAATGAGCAGTTCTTC
CASPVGGGANEQFF
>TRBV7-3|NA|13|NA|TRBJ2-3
TGTGCCAGCAGCTTCCGACCCCAAGATACGCAGTATTTT
CASSFRPQDTQYF
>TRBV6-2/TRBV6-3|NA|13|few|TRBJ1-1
TGTGCCAGCAGTTATAGGTTGAACACTGAAGCTTTCTTT
CASSYRLNTEAFF
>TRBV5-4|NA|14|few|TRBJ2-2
TGTGCCAGCAGCTTAGGGGGGGAGGCCGGGGAGCTGTTTTTT
CASSLGGEAGELFF
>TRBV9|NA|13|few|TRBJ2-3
TGTGCCAGCAGCGAAACGGGGGCAGATACGCAGTATTTT
CASSETGADTQYF
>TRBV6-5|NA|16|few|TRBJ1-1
TGTGCCAGCAGTTACTACGGGGGCCATTGGAACACTGAAGCTTTCTTT
CASSYYGGHWNTEAFF
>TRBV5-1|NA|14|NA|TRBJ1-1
TGCGCCAGCAGCCTCTCGGTCGGGGGAACTGAAGCTTTCTTT
CASSLSVGGTEAFF
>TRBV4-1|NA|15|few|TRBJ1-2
TGCGCCAGCAGCCATGCAGGGAAGAGGTTGAATGGCTACACCTTC
CASSHAGKRLNGYTF
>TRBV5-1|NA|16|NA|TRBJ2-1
TGCGCCAGCAACTTTGGGGTCTTTAGCTCCTACAATGAGCAGTTCTTC
CASNFGVFSSYNEQFF
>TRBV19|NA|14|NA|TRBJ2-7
TGTGCCAGTAGTGAGGTGGCTGAGACCGCCGAGCAGTACTTC
CASSEVAETAEQYF
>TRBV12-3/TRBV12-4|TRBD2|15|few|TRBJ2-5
TGTGCCAGCAGTCGACTAGCGGGGGGTAGGGAGACCCAGTACTTC
CASSRLAGGRETQYF
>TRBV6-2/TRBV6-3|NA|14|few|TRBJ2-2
TGTGCCAGCACCGGCCCCTACAGGGCCGGGGAGCTGTTTTTT
CASTGPYRAGELFF
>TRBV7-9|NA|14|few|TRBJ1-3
TGTGCCAGCAGCTTAGGGGCAGGGCCTGGCACCATATATTTT
CASSLGAGPGTIYF
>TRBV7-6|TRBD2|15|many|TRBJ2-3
TGTGCCAGCAGCTTACTAGCGGGGGGCACAGATACGCAGTATTTT
CASSLLAGGTDTQYF
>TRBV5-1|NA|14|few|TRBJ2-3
TGCGCCAGCAGCCGCGGGCCAAACCAAGATACGCAGTATTTT
CASSRGPNQDTQYF
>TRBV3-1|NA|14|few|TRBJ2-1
TGTGCCAGCAGCCAAGATGCTAGCCGCAATGAGCAGTTCTTC
CASSQDASRNEQFF
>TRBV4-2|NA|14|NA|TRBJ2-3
TGTGCCAGCAGCCAACCACAGGGTTCAGATACGCAGTATTTT
CASSQPQGSDTQYF
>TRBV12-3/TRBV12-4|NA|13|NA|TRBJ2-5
TGTGCCAGCAGCCATGGACTCATACGGACCCAGTACTTC
CASSHGLIRTQYF
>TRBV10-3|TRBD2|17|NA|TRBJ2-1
TGTGCCATCAGTGATCGACTAGCGGGGGCTTTCTACAATGAGCAGTTCTTC
CAISDRLAGAFYNEQFF
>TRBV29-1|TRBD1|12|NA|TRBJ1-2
TGCAGCGGGGACAGGCTTTTATATGGCTACACCTTC
CSGDRLLYGYTF
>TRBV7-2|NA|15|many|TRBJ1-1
TGTGCCAGCAGCTTAGCGCCAAGGGGGAACACTGAAGCTTTCTTT
CASSLAPRGNTEAFF
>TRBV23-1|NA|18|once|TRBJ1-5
TGCGCCCCCCAGACGGGGATCATGGATTGGCTTAGCAATCAGCCCCAGCATTTT
CAPQTGIMDWLSNQPQHF
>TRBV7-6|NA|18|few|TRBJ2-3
TGTGCCAGCAGCGAATACGGGGGGGACAGGGTCCCCCCAGATACGCAGTATTTT
CASSEYGGDRVPPDTQYF